The TCR beta chain under discussion was sequenced for a study of Ad26.COV2.S vaccination and SARS-CoV-2 variants (dated by TCRdb to 2020 to 2023). Looking at the study overall: Donors in the vaccine arm were drawn from COV1001, a phase I-IIa trial of Ad26.COV2.S in healthy adults that was multicentre, randomized, double-blind and placebo-controlled. Ad26.COV2.S was administered intramuscularly at a dose of 5x10^10 or 1x10^11 viral particles, either as one shot or as two shots given 56 days apart. The specificity and breadth of SARS-CoV-2-reactive T cell receptors after Ad26.COV2.S vaccination were assessed by TCRbeta repertoire sequencing. A total of some 30 samples were included in the TCR-sequenced set, comprising about 20 Ad26.COV2.S vaccine recipients, 5 placebo recipients and 8 SARS-CoV-2 convalescent individuals. Trial participants were randomized into five groups of five: low-dose or high-dose Ad26.COV2.S given once or twice, or placebo on both occasions. Blinding of investigators to trial group allocation was maintained during experiments and outcome assessment.

The treatment or condition label for this specimen denotes: over 15 received Ad26.COV2.S at low or high dose, single or two shots; roughly five received placebo; per-sample allocation not given. Repertoires of vaccine and placebo recipients were sequenced from samples taken on day 63 after the first injection. In Cohort 1b, roughly 25 adults aged 18-55 years were enrolled at a single site in Boston, USA, between 29 July and 7 August 2020. Ad26.COV2.S was a replication-incompetent adenovirus type 26 vector expressing a prefusion-stabilized SARS-CoV-2 spike protein from the original Wuhan strain. The sample holds one count of this clone. This receptor's antigen is unknown. Nothing much larger sits one base from this clone, and base qualities are not available. The sample carries other DNA sequences with the same CDR3. The full study reports these points: Comparable non-spike TCR breadth was observed between vaccine and placebo recipients, consistent with only spike being contained in the vaccine. The study was not powered to compare responses between vaccine doses or regimens. Ad26.COV2.S recipients had higher spike-specific TCR breadth than placebo recipients (P = 0.0014). After vaccination, substantial breadth of spike-specific CD8+ and CD4+ T cell responses was reported. It was noted by the authors that total T cell responses may have been underestimated by the TCR breadth and depth analyses.

V and J are truncated by 0 bases and 2 bases respectively, leaving an intervening sequence of 5 bases. From cysteine to phenylalanine, the CDR3 is 13 amino acids long. Only CDR3 DNA is held: 39 bases, read in frame from base 1. CDR1 and CDR2 (SGDLS, YYNGEE) derive from the germline V gene. The immunoSEQ Assay was the method used to sequence TCRbeta CDR3 regions. After extraction, genomic DNA underwent amplification by bias-controlled multiplex PCR, followed by high-throughput sequencing. The study's own analysis went as follows. To quantify the absolute abundance of every unique TCRbeta CDR3 region, sequences were collapsed and filtered. T cell fraction was estimated by normalization of TCRbeta template counts to usable DNA, with usable DNA being measured through amplification of reference genes present in all nucleated cells. Repertoire TCRs were annotated as SARS-CoV-2-specific when V gene, CDR3 amino acid sequence and J gene were exactly matched to a known reactive TCR set. The reference SARS-CoV-2 TCR set was derived from MIRA and filtered for enrichment in COVID-19-positive ImmuneCODE repertoires, a step that removed public or cross-reactive TCRs. Drawing on the MIRA antigens, annotated TCRs were analysed further at the level of specific ORF or position within ORF. Depth was the summed frequency of annotated unique rearrangements, while breadth was defined as annotated unique rearrangements over total unique productive rearrangements. Group comparisons of TCR breadth used two-sided Wilcoxon rank-sum tests. Here the immuneACCESS table is served through TCRdb, limited to in-frame sequences with V and J called. Missing clones are a known gap in these copies; in checked studies unresolved V genes cover under half, and the rest lacks a known reason. The D gene and trimming were derived from the DNA, and the V and J assignments and clone size from that table. The sample table holds more than 300,000 clones, of which around 89% were seen once. The ten largest clones capture about 5% of the sample.

The rearranged segments are TRBV9 and TRBJ1-2, with TRBD1 perhaps the D gene, on 5 matching bases. The specimen comprised peripheral blood, sampled in a trial of Ad26.COV2.S vaccine versus placebo. The source of this sequence is a person between 18 and 59 years old who received the Ad26.COV2.S COVID-19 vaccine or a placebo. The sequenced DNA is TGTGCCAGCAGCGTAGGACAGAACTATGGCTACACCTTC. Translated, it gives CASSVGQNYGYTF.